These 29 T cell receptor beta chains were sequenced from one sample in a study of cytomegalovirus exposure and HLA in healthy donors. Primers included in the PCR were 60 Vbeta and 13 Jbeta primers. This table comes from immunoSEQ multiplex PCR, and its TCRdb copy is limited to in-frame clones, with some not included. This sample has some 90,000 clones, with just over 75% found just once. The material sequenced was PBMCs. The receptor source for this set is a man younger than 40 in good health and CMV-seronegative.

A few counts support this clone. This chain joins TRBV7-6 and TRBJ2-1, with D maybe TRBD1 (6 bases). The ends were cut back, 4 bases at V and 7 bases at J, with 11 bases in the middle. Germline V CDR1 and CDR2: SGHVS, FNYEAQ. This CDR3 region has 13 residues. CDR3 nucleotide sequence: TGTGCCAGCAGCTCAGATACAGGGAATGAGCAGTTCTTC. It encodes CASSSDTGNEQFF.

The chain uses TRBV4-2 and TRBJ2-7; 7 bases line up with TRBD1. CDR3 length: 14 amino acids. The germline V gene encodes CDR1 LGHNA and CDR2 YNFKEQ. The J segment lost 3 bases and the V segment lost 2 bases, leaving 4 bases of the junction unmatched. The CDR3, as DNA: TGTGCCAGCAGCCAATCCGGACAGGACTACGAGCAGTACTTC. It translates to CASSQSGQDYEQYF.

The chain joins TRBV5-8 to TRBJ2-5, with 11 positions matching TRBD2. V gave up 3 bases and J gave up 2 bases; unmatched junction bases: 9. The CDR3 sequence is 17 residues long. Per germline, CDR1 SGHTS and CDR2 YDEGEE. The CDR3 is CASSWGTSGRWQETQYF. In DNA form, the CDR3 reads TGTGCCAGCAGCTGGGGAACTAGCGGGAGATGGCAAGAGACCCAGTACTTC.

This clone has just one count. As DNA, the CDR3 is TGTGCCAGCAGTATCAATAATGAAAAACTGTTTTTT. This encodes CASSINNEKLFF. The J gene is TRBJ1-4, the V gene TRBV28; D remains ambiguous. This CDR3 has 12 amino acids. V was pared by 5 bases and J by 4 bases, with 5 bases between. Per the germline V gene, CDR1 is MDHEN and CDR2 is SYDVKM. Looking up the rest from reference TRBV28 and TRBJ1-4 gives the full variable domain: DVKVTQSSRYLVKRTGEKVFLECVQDMDHENMFWYRQDPGLGLRLIYFSYDVKMKEKGDIPEGYSVSREKKERFSLILESASTNQTSMYLCASSINNEKLFFGSGTQLSVL.

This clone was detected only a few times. The DNA for the CDR3 is TGTGCCAGCAGCTCCAGGGGTGACACTGAAGCTTTCTTT. Translation: CASSSRGDTEAFF. The chain employs TRBV7-9 and TRBJ1-1, with D perhaps matching TRBD1 (6 bases). Trimming pared 4 bases from V and 3 bases from J, leaving 9 bases between. This CDR3 region has 13 residues. Germline V gene lookup returns CDR1 SEHNR and CDR2 FQNEAQ (reference sequence).

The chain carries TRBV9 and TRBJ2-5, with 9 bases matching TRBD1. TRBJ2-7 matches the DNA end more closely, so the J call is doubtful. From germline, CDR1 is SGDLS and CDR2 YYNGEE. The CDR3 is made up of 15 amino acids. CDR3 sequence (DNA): TGTGCCAGCAGCGTACGGGACAGGGACTCCTACGAGCAGTACTTC. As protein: CASSVRDRDSYEQYF.

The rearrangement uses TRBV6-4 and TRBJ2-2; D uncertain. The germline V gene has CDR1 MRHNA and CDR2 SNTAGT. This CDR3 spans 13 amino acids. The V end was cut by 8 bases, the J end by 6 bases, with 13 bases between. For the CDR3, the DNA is TGTGCCAGCCGAGAGGCCCCGGCCGGGGAGCTGTTTTTT. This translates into CASREAPAGELFF.

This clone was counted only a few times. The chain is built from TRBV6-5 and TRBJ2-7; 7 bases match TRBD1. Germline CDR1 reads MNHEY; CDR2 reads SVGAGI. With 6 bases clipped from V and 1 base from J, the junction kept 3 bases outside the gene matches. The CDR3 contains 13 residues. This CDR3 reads CASRGTESYEQYF. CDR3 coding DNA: TGTGCCAGCAGGGGGACAGAATCCTACGAGCAGTACTTC.

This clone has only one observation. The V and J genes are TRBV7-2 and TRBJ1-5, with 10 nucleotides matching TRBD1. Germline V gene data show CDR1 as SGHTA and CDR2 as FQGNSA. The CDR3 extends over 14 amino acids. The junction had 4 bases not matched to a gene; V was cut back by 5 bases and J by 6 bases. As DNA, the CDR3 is TGTGCCAGCAGCACCCGGACAGGGGGTCAGCCCCAGCATTTT. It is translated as CASSTRTGGQPQHF.

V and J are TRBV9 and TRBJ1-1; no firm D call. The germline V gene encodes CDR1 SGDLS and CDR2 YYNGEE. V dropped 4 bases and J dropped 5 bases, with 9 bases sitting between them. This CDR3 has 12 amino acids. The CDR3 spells CASSPTGTEAFF. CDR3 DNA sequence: TGTGCCAGCAGCCCCACGGGTACTGAAGCTTTCTTT.

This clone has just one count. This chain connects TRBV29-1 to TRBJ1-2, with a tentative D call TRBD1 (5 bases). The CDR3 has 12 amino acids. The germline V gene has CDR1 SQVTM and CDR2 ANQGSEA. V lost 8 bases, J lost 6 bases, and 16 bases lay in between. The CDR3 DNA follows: TGCAGCACCCCGGGACTGGGCGATGGCTACACCTTC. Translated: CSTPGLGDGYTF.

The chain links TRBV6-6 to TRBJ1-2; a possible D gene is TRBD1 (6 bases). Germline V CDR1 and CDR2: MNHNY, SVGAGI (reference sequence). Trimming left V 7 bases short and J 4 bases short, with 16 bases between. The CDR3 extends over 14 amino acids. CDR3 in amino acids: CASTKDSRGYGYTF. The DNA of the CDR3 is TGTGCCAGCACTAAGGACAGTCGGGGCTATGGCTACACCTTC.

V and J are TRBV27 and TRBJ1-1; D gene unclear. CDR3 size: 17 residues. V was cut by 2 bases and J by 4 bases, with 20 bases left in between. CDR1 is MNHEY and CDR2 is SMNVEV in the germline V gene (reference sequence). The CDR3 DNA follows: TGTGCCAGCAGTTTAAGTTTTCAGACCGAGGGTGGCACTGAAGCTTTCTTT. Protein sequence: CASSLSFQTEGGTEAFF.

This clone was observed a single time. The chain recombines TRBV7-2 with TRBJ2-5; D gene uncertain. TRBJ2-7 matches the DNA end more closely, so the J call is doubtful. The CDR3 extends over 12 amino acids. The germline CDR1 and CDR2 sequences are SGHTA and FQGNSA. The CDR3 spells CASSFLHREQYF. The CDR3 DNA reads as TGTGCCAGCAGCTTCCTTCACCGCGAGCAGTACTTC.

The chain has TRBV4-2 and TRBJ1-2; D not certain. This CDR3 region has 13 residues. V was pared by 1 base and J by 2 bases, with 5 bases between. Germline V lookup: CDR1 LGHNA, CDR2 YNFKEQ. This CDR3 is CASSQGQNYGYTF. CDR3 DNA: TGTGCCAGCAGCCAAGGTCAGAACTATGGCTACACCTTC.

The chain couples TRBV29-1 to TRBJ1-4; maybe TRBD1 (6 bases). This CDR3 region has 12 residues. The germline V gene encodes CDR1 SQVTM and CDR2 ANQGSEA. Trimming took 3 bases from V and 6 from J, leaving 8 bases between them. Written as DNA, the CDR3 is TGCAGCGTTGAGGGGGCGGATGAAAAACTGTTTTTT. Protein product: CSVEGADEKLFF.

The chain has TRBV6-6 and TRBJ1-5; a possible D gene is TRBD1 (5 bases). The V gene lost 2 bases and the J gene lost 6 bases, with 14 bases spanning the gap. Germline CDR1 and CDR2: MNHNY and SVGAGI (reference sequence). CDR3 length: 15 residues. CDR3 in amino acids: CASSYDPGSGQPQHF. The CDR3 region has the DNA TGTGCCAGCAGTTACGACCCAGGGTCTGGTCAGCCCCAGCATTTT.

Here the CDR3 reads CASSAGPGQGSSDTQYF. CDR3 nucleotide sequence: TGCGCCAGCAGTGCGGGGCCGGGACAGGGAAGTTCAGATACGCAGTATTTT. The J gene is TRBJ2-3, the V gene TRBV10-1; 9 bases agree with TRBD1. The CDR3 contains 17 residues. V trimming: 4 bases; J trimming: 4 bases; junction bases outside the gene matches: 12. Germline CDR1 reads WNHNN; CDR2 reads SYGVQD (reference sequence).

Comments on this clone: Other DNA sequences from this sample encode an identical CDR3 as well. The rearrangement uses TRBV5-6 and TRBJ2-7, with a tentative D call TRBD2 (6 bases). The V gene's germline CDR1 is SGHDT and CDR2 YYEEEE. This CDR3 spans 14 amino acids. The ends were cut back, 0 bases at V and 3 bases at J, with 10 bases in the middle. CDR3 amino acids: CASSLGTSFYEQYF. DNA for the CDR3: TGTGCCAGCAGCTTGGGCACTAGCTTCTACGAGCAGTACTTC.

CDR3 DNA: TGTGCCAGCGGAGATGGGACAGGACACACCTTC. Its protein product is CASGDGTGHTF. The chain carries TRBV2 and TRBJ1-2, with 8 bases fitting TRBD1. The V gene's germline CDR1 is SNHLY and CDR2 FYNNEI. The CDR3 extends over 11 amino acids. Trimming cost V 8 bases and J 12 bases; bases outside gene matches: 8.

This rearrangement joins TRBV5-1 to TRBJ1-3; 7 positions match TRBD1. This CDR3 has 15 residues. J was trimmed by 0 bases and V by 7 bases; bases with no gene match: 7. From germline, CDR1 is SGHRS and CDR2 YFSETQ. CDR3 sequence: CASRAGGLSGNTIYF. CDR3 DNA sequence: TGCGCCAGCCGGGCAGGGGGGCTCTCTGGAAACACCATATATTTT.

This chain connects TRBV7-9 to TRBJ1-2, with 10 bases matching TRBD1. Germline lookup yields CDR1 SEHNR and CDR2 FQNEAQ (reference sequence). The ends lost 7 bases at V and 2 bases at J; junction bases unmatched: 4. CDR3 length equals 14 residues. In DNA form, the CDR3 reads TGTGCCAGCACCGGACAGGGGGGAAACTATGGCTACACCTTC. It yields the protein CASTGQGGNYGYTF.

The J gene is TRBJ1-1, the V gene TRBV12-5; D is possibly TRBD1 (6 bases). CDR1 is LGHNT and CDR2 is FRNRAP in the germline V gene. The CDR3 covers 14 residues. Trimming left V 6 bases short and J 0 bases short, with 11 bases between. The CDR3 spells CASGGGPMNTEAFF. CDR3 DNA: TGTGCTAGTGGCGGGGGGCCTATGAACACTGAAGCTTTCTTT.

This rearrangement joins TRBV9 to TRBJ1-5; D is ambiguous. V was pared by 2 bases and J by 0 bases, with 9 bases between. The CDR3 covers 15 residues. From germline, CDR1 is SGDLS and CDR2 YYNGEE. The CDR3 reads CASSVSHDSNQPQHF. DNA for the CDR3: TGTGCCAGCAGCGTGAGTCACGATAGCAATCAGCCCCAGCATTTT.

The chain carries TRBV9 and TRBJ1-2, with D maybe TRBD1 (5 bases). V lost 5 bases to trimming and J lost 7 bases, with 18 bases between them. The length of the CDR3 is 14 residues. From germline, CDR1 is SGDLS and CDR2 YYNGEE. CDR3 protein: CASRGGVPVRGYTF. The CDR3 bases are TGTGCCAGCAGGGGAGGGGTCCCAGTTCGTGGCTACACCTTC.

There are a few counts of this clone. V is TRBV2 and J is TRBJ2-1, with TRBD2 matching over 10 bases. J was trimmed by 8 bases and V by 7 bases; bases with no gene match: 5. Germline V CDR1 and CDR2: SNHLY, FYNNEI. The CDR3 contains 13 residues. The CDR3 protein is CASKREGLDEQFF. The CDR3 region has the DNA TGTGCCAGCAAGCGGGAGGGCCTAGATGAGCAGTTCTTC.

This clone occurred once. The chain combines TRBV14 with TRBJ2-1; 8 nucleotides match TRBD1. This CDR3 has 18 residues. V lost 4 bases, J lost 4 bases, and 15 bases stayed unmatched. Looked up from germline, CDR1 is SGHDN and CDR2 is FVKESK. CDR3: CASSPTLGQGWGYNEQFF. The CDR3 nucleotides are TGTGCCAGCAGCCCCACACTAGGACAGGGATGGGGATACAATGAGCAGTTCTTC. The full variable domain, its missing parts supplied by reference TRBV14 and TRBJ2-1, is EAGVTQFPSHSVIEKGQTVTLRCDPISGHDNLYWYRRVMGKEIKFLLHFVKESKQDESGMPNNRFLAERTGGTYSTLKVQPAELEDSGVYFCASSPTLGQGWGYNEQFFGPGTRLTVL.

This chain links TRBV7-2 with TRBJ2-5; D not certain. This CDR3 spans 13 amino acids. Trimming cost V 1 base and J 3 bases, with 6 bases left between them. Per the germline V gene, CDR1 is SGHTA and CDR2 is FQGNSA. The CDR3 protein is CASSLDQEETQYF. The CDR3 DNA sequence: TGTGCCAGCAGCTTAGACCAGGAAGAGACCCAGTACTTC.

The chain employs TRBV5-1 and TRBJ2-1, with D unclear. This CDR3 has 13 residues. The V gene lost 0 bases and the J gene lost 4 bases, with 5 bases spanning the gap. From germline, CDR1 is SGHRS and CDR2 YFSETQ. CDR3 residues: CASSLAQYNEQFF. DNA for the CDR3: TGCGCCAGCAGCTTGGCACAGTACAATGAGCAGTTCTTC. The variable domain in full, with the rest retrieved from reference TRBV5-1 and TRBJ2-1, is KAGVTQTPRYLIKTRGQQVTLSCSPISGHRSVSWYQQTPGQGLQFLFEYFSETQRNKGNFPGRFSGRQFSNSRSEMNVSTLELGDSALYLCASSLAQYNEQFFGPGTRLTVL.